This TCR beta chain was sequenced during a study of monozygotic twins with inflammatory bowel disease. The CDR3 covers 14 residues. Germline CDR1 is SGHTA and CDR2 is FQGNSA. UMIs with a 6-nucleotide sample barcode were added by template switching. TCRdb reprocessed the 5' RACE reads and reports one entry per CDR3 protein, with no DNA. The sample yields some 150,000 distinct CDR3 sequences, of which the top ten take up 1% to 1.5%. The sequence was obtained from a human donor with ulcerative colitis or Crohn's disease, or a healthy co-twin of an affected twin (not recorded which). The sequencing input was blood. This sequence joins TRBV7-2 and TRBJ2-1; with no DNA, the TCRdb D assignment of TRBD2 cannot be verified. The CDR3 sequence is CASSLGGTRNEQFF.